This T cell receptor beta chain derives from a study of blood T cells in healthy people across ages. Combining a sample-barcoded 5' primer with a J-beta primer mix, a second PCR ran for roughly 7 to 11 cycles. TCRdb reprocessed the 5' RACE reads with MiXCR, giving one entry per CDR3 protein. Of 800,000 to 900,000 distinct CDR3 sequences in the sample, about 62% were seen once. This clonotype was counted only a few times. The CDR3 runs to 17 residues. CDR1 is SGHTA and CDR2 is FQGNSA in the germline V gene. Germline trimming cut 4 bases from V and 0 bases from J; bases unmatched to any gene: 8. The sequence came from a man aged 30 to 39 in good health. Sample: blood. V gene TRBV7-2 combines with J gene TRBJ2-2; 7 bases align to TRBD1. The CDR3 sequence: CASSSRPQGTNTGELFF. The CDR3 nucleotides read TGTGCCAGCAGCTCAAGACCACAGGGGACGAACACCGGGGAGCTGTTTTTT.